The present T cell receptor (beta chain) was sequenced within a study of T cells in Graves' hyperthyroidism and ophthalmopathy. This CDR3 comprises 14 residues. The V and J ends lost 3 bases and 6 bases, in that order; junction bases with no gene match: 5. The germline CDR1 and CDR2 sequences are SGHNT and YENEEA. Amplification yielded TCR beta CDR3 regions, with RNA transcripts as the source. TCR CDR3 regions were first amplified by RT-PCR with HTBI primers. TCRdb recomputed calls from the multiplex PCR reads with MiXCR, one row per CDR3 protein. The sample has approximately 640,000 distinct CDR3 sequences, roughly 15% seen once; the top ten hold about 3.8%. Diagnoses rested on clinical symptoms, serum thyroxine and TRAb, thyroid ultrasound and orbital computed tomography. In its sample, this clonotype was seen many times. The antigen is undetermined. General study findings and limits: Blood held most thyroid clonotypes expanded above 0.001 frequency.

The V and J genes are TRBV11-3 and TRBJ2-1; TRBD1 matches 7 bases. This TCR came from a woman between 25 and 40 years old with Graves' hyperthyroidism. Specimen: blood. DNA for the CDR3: TGTGCCAGCAGCTTTGGACAGGAGTTCAATGAGCAGTTCTTC. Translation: CASSFGQEFNEQFF.